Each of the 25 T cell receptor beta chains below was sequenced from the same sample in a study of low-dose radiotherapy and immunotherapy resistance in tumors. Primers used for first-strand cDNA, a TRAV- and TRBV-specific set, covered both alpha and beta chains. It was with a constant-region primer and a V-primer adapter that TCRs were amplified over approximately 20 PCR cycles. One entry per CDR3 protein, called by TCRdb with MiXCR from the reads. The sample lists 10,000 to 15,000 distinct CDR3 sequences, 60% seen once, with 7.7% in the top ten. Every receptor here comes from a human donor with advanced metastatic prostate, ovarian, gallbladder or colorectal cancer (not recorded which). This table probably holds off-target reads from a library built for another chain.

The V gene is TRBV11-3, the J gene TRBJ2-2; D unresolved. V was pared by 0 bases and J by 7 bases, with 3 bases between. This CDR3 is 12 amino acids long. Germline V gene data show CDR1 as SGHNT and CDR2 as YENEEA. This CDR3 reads CASSLDIGELFF. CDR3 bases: TGTGCCAGCAGCTTAGATATCGGGGAGCTGTTTTTT.

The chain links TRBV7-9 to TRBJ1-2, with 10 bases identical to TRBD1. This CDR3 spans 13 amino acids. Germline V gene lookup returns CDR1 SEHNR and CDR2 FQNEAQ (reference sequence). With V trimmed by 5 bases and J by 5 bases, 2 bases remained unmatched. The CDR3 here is CASSMGQGYGYTF. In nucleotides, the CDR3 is TGTGCCAGCAGCATGGGACAGGGGTATGGCTACACCTTC.

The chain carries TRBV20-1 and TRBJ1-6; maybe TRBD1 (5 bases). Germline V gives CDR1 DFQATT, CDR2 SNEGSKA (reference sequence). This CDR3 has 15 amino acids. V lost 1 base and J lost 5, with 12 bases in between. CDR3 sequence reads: CSARGIQGDNSPLHF. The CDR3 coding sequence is TGCAGTGCTAGAGGGATCCAGGGTGATAATTCACCCCTCCACTTT.

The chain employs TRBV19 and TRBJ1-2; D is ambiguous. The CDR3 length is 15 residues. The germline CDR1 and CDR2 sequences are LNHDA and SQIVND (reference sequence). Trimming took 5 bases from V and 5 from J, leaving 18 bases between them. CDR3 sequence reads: CASSWGTDPRYGYTF. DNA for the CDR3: TGTGCCAGTAGTTGGGGAACGGACCCCCGATATGGCTACACCTTC.

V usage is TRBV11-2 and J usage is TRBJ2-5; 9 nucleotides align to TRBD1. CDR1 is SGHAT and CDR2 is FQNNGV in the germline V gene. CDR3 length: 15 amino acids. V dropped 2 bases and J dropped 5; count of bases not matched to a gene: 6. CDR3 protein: CASSLNRGRLETQYF. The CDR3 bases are TGTGCCAGCAGCTTAAACAGGGGGCGCTTGGAGACCCAGTACTTC.

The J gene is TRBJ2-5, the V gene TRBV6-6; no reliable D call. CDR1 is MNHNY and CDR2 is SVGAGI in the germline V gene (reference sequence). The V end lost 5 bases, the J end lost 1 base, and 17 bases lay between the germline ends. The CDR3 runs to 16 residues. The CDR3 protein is CASSTPLAGVQETQYF. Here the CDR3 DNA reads TGTGCCAGCAGTACCCCCCTCGCCGGAGTCCAAGAGACCCAGTACTTC.

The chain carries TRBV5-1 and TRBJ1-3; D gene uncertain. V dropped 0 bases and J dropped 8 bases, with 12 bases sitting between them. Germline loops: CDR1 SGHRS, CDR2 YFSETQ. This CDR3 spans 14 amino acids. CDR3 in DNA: TGCGCCAGCAGCTTGGAACCAGAGGGATACACCATATATTTT. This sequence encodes CASSLEPEGYTIYF. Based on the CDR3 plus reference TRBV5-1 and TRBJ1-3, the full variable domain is KAGVTQTPRYLIKTRGQQVTLSCSPISGHRSVSWYQQTPGQGLQFLFEYFSETQRNKGNFPGRFSGRQFSNSRSEMNVSTLELGDSALYLCASSLEPEGYTIYFGEGSWLTVV.

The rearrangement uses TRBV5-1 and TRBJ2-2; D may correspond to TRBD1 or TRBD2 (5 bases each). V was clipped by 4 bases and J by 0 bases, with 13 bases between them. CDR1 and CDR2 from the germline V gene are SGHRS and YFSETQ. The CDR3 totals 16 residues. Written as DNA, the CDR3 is TGCGCCAGCAGCCCGATGGGGGTCGCGAACACCGGGGAGCTGTTTTTT. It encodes CASSPMGVANTGELFF. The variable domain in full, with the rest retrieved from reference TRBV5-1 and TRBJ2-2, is KAGVTQTPRYLIKTRGQQVTLSCSPISGHRSVSWYQQTPGQGLQFLFEYFSETQRNKGNFPGRFSGRQFSNSRSEMNVSTLELGDSALYLCASSPMGVANTGELFFGEGSRLTVL.

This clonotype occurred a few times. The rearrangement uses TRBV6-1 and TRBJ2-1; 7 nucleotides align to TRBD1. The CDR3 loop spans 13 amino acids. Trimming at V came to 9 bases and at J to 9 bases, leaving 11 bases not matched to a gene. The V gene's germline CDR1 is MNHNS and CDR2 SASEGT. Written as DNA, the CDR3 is TGTGCCAGTACCGGACAGGTGGGAAGTGAGCAGTTCTTC. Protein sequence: CASTGQVGSEQFF.

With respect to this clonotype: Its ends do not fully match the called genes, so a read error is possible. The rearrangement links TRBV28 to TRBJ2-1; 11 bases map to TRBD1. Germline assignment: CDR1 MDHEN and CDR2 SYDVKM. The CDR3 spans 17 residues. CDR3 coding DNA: TGTGCCAGCAGTTCCCCAATGCGGACAGGGGGCTACGATGAGCAGTTCTTC. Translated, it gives CASSSPMRTGGYDEQFF.

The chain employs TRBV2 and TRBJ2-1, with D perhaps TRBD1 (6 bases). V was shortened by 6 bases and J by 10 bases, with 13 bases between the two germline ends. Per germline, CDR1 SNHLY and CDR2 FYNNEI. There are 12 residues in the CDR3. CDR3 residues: CASSEQGPEQFF. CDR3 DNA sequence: TGTGCCAGCAGCGAGCAGGGGCCAGAGCAGTTCTTC.

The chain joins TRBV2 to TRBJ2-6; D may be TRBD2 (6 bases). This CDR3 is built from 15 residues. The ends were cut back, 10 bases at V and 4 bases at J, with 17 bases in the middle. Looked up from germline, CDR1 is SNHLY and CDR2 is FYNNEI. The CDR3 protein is CANLRGAGGANVLTF. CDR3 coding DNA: TGTGCCAACCTTCGCGGGGCGGGGGGGGCCAACGTCCTGACTTTC.

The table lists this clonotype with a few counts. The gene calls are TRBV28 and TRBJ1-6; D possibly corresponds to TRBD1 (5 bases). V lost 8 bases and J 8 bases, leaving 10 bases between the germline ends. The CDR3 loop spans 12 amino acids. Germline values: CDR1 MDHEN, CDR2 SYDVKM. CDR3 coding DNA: TGTGCCAGCCGGGGGGTTTATTCACCCCTCCACTTT. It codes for CASRGVYSPLHF.

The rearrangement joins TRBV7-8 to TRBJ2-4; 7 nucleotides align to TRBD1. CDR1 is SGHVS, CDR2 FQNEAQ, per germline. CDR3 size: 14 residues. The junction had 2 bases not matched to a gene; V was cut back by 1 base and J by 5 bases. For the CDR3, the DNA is TGTGCCAGCAGCTTAGAACAGGGGCAAAACATTCAGTACTTC. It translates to CASSLEQGQNIQYF.

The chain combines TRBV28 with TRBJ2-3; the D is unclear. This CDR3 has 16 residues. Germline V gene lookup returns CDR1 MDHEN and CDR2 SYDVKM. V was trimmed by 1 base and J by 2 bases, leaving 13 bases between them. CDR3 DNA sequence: TGTGCCAGCAGTTTATACCCGATGATCTACACAGATACGCAGTATTTT. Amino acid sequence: CASSLYPMIYTDTQYF.

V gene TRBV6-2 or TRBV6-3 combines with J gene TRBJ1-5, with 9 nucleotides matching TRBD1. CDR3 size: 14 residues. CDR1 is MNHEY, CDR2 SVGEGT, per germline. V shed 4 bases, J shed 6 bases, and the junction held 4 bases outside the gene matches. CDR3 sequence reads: CASSFTGGGQPQHF. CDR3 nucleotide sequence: TGTGCCAGCAGTTTCACAGGGGGCGGTCAGCCCCAGCATTTT.

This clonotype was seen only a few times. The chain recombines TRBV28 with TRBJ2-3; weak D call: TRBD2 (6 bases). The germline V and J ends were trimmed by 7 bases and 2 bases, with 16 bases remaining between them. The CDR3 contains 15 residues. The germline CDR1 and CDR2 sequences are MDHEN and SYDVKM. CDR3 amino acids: CASTPVAGPTDTQYF. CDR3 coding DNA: TGTGCCAGCACCCCTGTGGCGGGGCCCACAGATACGCAGTATTTT.

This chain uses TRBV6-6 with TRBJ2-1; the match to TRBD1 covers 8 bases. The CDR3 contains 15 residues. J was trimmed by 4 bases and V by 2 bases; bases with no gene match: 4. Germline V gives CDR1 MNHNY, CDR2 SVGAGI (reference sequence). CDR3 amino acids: CASSYGQGFYNEQFF. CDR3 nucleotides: TGTGCCAGCAGTTACGGACAGGGCTTTTACAATGAGCAGTTCTTC.

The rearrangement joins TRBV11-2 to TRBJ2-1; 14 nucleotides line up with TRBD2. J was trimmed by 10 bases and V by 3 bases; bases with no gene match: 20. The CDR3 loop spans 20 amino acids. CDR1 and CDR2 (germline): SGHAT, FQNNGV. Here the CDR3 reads CASSFVFQFIGTSGSQEQFF. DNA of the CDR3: TGTGCCAGCAGCTTTGTGTTTCAGTTTATTGGGACTAGCGGGAGTCAAGAGCAGTTCTTC.

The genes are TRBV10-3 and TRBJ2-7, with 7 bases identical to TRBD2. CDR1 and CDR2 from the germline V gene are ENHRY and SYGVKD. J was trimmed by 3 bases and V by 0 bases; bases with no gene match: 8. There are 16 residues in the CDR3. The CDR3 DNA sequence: TGTGCCATCAGTGAGTCCAGCGGGGCGAACCTCTACGAGCAGTACTTC. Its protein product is CAISESSGANLYEQYF.

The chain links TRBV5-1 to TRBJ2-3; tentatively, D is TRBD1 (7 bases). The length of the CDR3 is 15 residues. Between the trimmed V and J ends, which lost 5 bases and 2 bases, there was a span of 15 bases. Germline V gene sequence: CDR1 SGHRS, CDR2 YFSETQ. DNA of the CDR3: TGCGCCAGCAGATCGCAGGGGGGCACCACAGATACGCAGTATTTT. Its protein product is CASRSQGGTTDTQYF.

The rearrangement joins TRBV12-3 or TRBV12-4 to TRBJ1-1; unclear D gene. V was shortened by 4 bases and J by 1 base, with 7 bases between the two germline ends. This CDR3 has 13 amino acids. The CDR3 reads CASSWVRNTEAFF. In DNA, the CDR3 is TGTGCCAGCAGTTGGGTCAGGAACACTGAAGCTTTCTTT.

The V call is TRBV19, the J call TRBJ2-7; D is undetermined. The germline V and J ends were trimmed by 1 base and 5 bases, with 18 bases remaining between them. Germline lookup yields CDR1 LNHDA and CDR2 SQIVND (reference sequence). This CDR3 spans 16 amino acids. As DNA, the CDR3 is TGTGCCAGTAGTATAGGGGGTGCTCTTCCGCCCGACGAGCAGTACTTC. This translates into CASSIGGALPPDEQYF.

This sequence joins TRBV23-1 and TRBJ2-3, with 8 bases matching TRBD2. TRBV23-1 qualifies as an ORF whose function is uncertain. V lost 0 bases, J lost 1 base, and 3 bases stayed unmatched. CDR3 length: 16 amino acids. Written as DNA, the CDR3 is TGCGCCAGCAGTCAATCACGGCGGGAGGGCACAGATACGCAGTATTTT. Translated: CASSQSRREGTDTQYF.

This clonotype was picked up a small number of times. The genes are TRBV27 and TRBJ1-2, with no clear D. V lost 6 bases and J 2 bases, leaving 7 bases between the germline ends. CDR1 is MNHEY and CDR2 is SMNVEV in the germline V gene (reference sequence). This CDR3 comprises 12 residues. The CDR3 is CASSGVNYGYTF. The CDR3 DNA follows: TGTGCCAGCAGCGGAGTAAACTATGGCTACACCTTC.